Below, 21 T cell receptor beta chains from the same sample are listed, as sequenced in a study of patients and donors after allogeneic stem cell transplantation. In TCRdb, the RT-PCR reads were re-called with MiXCR into one record per CDR3 protein. The sample has 95,000 to 120,000 distinct CDR3 sequences; less than 45% are singletons. Sequenced input: blood, either unsorted or a sorted T cell fraction (not recorded which). Every receptor here comes from a human donor who was either an allogeneic HSCT recipient or a stem cell or donor lymphocyte infusion donor (not recorded which). It is not recorded whose cells these are; they may come from a transplant donor.

The genes are TRBV10-3 and TRBJ2-2, with D unresolved. The germline V gene encodes CDR1 ENHRY and CDR2 SYGVKD. CDR3 length: 16 amino acids. Trimming left V 0 bases short and J 1 base short, with 9 bases between. This CDR3 is CAISESGKWNTGELFF. CDR3 nucleotides: TGTGCCATCAGTGAGTCTGGAAAGTGGAACACCGGGGAGCTGTTTTTT.

This sequence joins TRBV12-3 or TRBV12-4 and TRBJ2-2, with no clear D. The CDR3 extends over 11 amino acids. Trimming removed 2 bases at V and 9 bases at J, with 4 bases between. As DNA, the CDR3 is TGTGCCAGCAGTTTATACCGGGAGCTGTTTTTT. Protein product: CASSLYRELFF.

This clonotype showed up many times. The chain employs TRBV20-1 and TRBJ2-3; tentative D call: TRBD2 (6 bases). The V and J ends lost 6 bases and 3 bases respectively, with 16 bases between them. Per germline, CDR1 DFQATT and CDR2 SNEGSKA (reference sequence). The CDR3 runs 14 residues. CDR3 residues: CSAPWAGRTDTQYF. The CDR3 nucleotides read TGCAGTGCCCCGTGGGCAGGGAGGACAGATACGCAGTATTTT.

This clonotype was counted between two and nine times. J is TRBJ2-2 and V is TRBV20-1; no reliable D call. Trimming removed 2 bases at V and 4 bases at J, with 8 bases between. Germline CDR1 reads DFQATT; CDR2 reads SNEGSKA (reference sequence). This CDR3 has 13 residues. DNA for the CDR3: TGCAGTGCTAGAAAGAGACCCACCGGGGAGCTGTTTTTT. It translates to CSARKRPTGELFF.

V and J are TRBV19 and TRBJ2-2; 8 nucleotides match TRBD2. The CDR3 loop spans 15 amino acids. V gave up 3 bases and J gave up 6 bases; unmatched junction bases: 6. CDR1 LNHDA and CDR2 SQIVND come from the germline V gene (reference sequence). The CDR3 protein is CASSIGREESGELFF. The DNA of the CDR3 is TGTGCCAGTAGTATCGGGCGGGAGGAGTCCGGGGAGCTGTTTTTT.

This clonotype was counted a few times. The J gene is TRBJ2-7, the V gene TRBV12-3 or TRBV12-4, with unresolved D. V lost 6 bases to trimming and J lost 6 bases, with 15 bases between them. This CDR3 has 13 amino acids. The CDR3 is CASSARSVGEQYF. The DNA of the CDR3 is TGTGCCAGCAGCGCTCGCTCGGTTGGCGAGCAGTACTTC.

The chain links TRBV28 to TRBJ1-5; 7 bases agree with TRBD1. Germline V gene data show CDR1 as MDHEN and CDR2 as SYDVKM. The ends lost 5 bases at V and 1 base at J; junction bases unmatched: 5. The CDR3 extends over 15 amino acids. The CDR3 region is CASSTDRESNQPQHF. The CDR3 coding sequence is TGTGCCAGCAGTACAGACAGGGAGAGCAATCAGCCCCAGCATTTT.

The rearrangement links TRBV27 to TRBJ1-1; TRBD1 might be the D (6 bases). This CDR3 contains 14 residues. Germline CDR1 MNHEY, CDR2 SMNVEV (reference sequence). V shed 3 bases and J shed 2 bases, with 10 bases lying between them. For the CDR3, the DNA is TGTGCCAGCAGTTTTGCAGGGGCTAACACTGAAGCTTTCTTT. Amino acid sequence: CASSFAGANTEAFF.

A few counts support this clonotype. The chain combines TRBV27 with TRBJ2-3; 9 bases fit TRBD1. The CDR3 contains 14 residues. The germline V gene encodes CDR1 MNHEY and CDR2 SMNVEV (reference sequence). V was clipped by 5 bases and J by 6 bases; unmatched bases: 6. The CDR3 protein is CASSGDRVGDTQYF. CDR3 sequence (DNA): TGTGCCAGCAGTGGGGACAGGGTAGGGGATACGCAGTATTTT.

V is TRBV12-3 or TRBV12-4 and J is TRBJ2-2; D remains ambiguous. V lost 7 bases and J 2 bases, leaving 11 bases between the germline ends. The CDR3 has 14 amino acids. The CDR3 DNA reads TGTGCCAGCACTACCCCTTCCAACACCGGGGAGCTGTTTTTT. Encoded protein: CASTTPSNTGELFF.

This clonotype appeared a few times. This chain connects TRBV5-1 to TRBJ1-4; unclear D gene. Germline V gene data show CDR1 as SGHRS and CDR2 as YFSETQ. Trimming stripped 4 bases from V and 7 bases from J, with 20 bases between. CDR3 size: 16 residues. The CDR3 DNA reads TGCGCCAGCAGCCGAGGGCCCGACCGGGCTGGTGAAAAACTGTTTTTT. This sequence encodes CASSRGPDRAGEKLFF. The complete variable domain, with remaining parts taken from reference TRBV5-1 and TRBJ1-4, reads KAGVTQTPRYLIKTRGQQVTLSCSPISGHRSVSWYQQTPGQGLQFLFEYFSETQRNKGNFPGRFSGRQFSNSRSEMNVSTLELGDSALYLCASSRGPDRAGEKLFFGSGTQLSVL.

The chain joins TRBV7-9 to TRBJ1-4; D remains unclear. This CDR3 is built from 17 residues. Germline V gene lookup returns CDR1 SEHNR and CDR2 FQNEAQ (reference sequence). The ends were cut back, 3 bases at V and 0 bases at J, with 14 bases in the middle. The CDR3 DNA is TGTGCCAGCAGCTTTCCCTCATCCGATGCAACTAATGAAAAACTGTTTTTT. Amino acid sequence: CASSFPSSDATNEKLFF.

In its sample, this clonotype was seen a few times. The chain uses TRBV18 and TRBJ1-1, with a tentative D call TRBD1 (5 bases). The CDR3 consists of 13 residues. Trimming took off 6 bases at V and 7 bases at J, with 15 bases between the two ends. Germline CDR1 and CDR2: KGHSH and LQKENI. This CDR3 reads CASSAGRVSEAFF. DNA of the CDR3: TGTGCCAGCTCGGCGGGACGTGTCAGTGAAGCTTTCTTT.

This CDR3 is CATSDSWTRDYSTQYF. The DNA for the CDR3 is TGTGCCACCAGTGATTCCTGGACTAGAGACTACAGTACGCAGTATTTT. V and J are TRBV24-1 and TRBJ2-3; 7 bases are shared with TRBD2. Per the germline V gene, CDR1 is KGHDR and CDR2 is SFDVKD. The CDR3 spans 16 residues. Trimming removed 2 bases from V and 8 bases from J; junction bases left unmatched: 12.

This clonotype has only a few counts. The rearrangement links TRBV29-1 to TRBJ1-2; D perhaps matches TRBD1 (5 bases). The germline gives CDR1 SQVTM, CDR2 ANQGSEA. CDR3 length equals 10 residues. V dropped 5 bases and J dropped 11 bases, with 12 bases sitting between them. The CDR3 region has the DNA TGCAGCGTTCGGGACCTCAAGTACACCTTC. Its translation: CSVRDLKYTF.

This clonotype was observed a few times. The rearrangement joins TRBV4-2 to TRBJ1-1; D is ambiguous. Trimming took off 2 bases at V and 5 bases at J, with 9 bases between the two ends. CDR1 is LGHNA and CDR2 is YNFKEQ in the germline V gene. This CDR3 is built from 13 residues. As DNA, the CDR3 is TGTGCCAGCAGCCAACTTCGGGGAACTGAAGCTTTCTTT. Amino acids: CASSQLRGTEAFF.

The rearrangement uses TRBV29-1 and TRBJ1-1; 8 bases map to TRBD1. Germline loops: CDR1 SQVTM, CDR2 ANQGSEA. The CDR3 is 14 amino acids. After removal of 8 bases from V and 1 base from J, the junction contained 9 bases not matched to a gene. In nucleotides, the CDR3 is TGCAGCTCCAACCCGGACAGGGAGAACACTGAAGCTTTCTTT. This translates into CSSNPDRENTEAFF. Combining the CDR3 with reference TRBV29-1 and TRBJ1-1 gives the whole variable domain SAVISQKPSRDICQRGTSLTIQCQVDSQVTMMFWYRQQPGQSLTLIATANQGSEATYESGFVIDKFPISRPNLTFSTLTVSNMSPEDSSIYLCSSNPDRENTEAFFGQGTRLTVV.

The chain links TRBV27 to TRBJ1-6; possibly TRBD1 for D (6 bases). CDR3 length: 15 amino acids. The germline V gene encodes CDR1 MNHEY and CDR2 SMNVEV (reference sequence). V was clipped by 5 bases and J by 6 bases, with 14 bases between them. DNA for the CDR3: TGTGCCAGCAGTCCCCGTGGACAGACTAATTCACCCCTCCACTTT. Translating it yields CASSPRGQTNSPLHF.

The chain uses TRBV7-2 and TRBJ1-5; the D gene is possibly TRBD1 (6 bases). Germline V gives CDR1 SGHTA, CDR2 FQGNSA. The CDR3 consists of 14 residues. Trimming left V 4 bases short and J 4 bases short, with 11 bases between. CDR3 DNA: TGTGCCAGCAGCTCAGGACAGCCAAATCAGCCCCAGCATTTT. Translated, it gives CASSSGQPNQPQHF. Full variable domain (rest looked up from reference TRBV7-2 and TRBJ1-5): GAGVSQSPSNKVTEKGKDVELRCDPISGHTALYWYRQSLGQGLEFLIYFQGNSAPDKSGLPSDRFSAERTGGSVSTLTIQRTQQEDSAVYLCASSSGQPNQPQHFGDGTRLSIL.

In this sample, this clonotype turned up a few times. The chain recombines TRBV10-3 with TRBJ2-1, with TRBD2 matching over 12 bases. The CDR3 is made up of 15 amino acids. Germline loops: CDR1 ENHRY, CDR2 SYGVKD. The ends lost 4 bases at V and 8 bases at J; junction bases unmatched: 6. The CDR3 reads CAISARLAGVDEQFF. CDR3 DNA sequence: TGTGCCATCAGTGCTCGACTAGCGGGAGTGGATGAGCAGTTCTTC.

This chain joins TRBV2 and TRBJ2-5; D is undetermined. Germline V gene data show CDR1 as SNHLY and CDR2 as FYNNEI. V was clipped by 2 bases and J by 5 bases, with 9 bases between them. This CDR3 spans 13 amino acids. In DNA, the CDR3 is TGTGCCAGCAGTGAACGACCCCGGGAGACCCAGTACTTC. This codes for CASSERPRETQYF.